This is a list of T cell receptor beta chains from one sample in a study of memory CD4+ T cells and cytomegalovirus serostatus. The table came from immunoSEQ multiplex PCR; TCRdb's copy has only in-frame clones and leaves some out. The sample consists of almost 45,000 clones, approximately 80% of them appearing once. The sequenced sample consisted of memory CD4+ T cells from blood. The receptors derive from an adult in good health and CMV-seronegative. CDR3s include the opening cysteine and the closing phenylalanine or tryptophan. Each record gives: clone size, J gene, D gene, V gene, CDR3 protein, CDR3 DNA. The D gene is left open where the match is weak. A clone size is listed for some rows: how often the clone was seen (once, few, many), or a class if it is expanded.

>.|TRBJ1-2|.|TRBV11-2
CASSLAGTPHGYTF
TGTGCCAGCAGCCTTGCGGGGACACCACATGGCTACACCTTC
>.|TRBJ1-5|TRBD1|TRBV18
CASSLLDRGNQPQHF
TGTGCCAGCTCACTCTTAGACAGGGGAAATCAGCCCCAGCATTTT
>.|TRBJ1-2|TRBD1|TRBV7-2
CASSLVGQGDYGYTF
TGTGCCAGCAGCTTAGTCGGACAGGGGGACTATGGCTACACCTTC
>.|TRBJ2-1|TRBD2|TRBV7-2
CASSLMLAGEGEQFF
TGTGCCAGCAGCTTAATGCTAGCGGGAGAAGGTGAGCAGTTCTTC
>.|TRBJ1-4|TRBD1|TRBV7-2
CASSLASAGTGNREKLFF
TGTGCCAGCAGCTTAGCGTCTGCAGGGACAGGGAACCGCGAAAAACTGTTTTTT
>.|TRBJ2-1|.|TRBV18
CASSPLSRRSYNEQFF
TGTGCCAGCTCACCACTTTCCCGAAGGTCCTACAATGAGCAGTTCTTC
>once|TRBJ1-2|.|TRBV29-1
CSVEGPPSSYTF
TGCAGCGTTGAAGGACCCCCTTCGAGCTACACCTTC
>.|TRBJ2-1|.|TRBV11-2
CASSLAAHRVEQFF
TGTGCCAGCAGCCTAGCGGCACACAGGGTCGAGCAGTTCTTC
>.|TRBJ2-5|.|TRBV21-1
CASSKQGRETQYF
TGTGCCAGCAGCAAACAGGGGCGGGAGACCCAGTACTTC
>.|TRBJ2-2|TRBD2|TRBV29-1
CSVLRGASTGELFF
TGCAGCGTCTTGCGGGGGGCTTCCACCGGGGAGCTGTTTTTT
>few|TRBJ1-4|TRBD1|TRBV30
CAWGPRGFRGEKLFF
TGTGCCTGGGGCCCCAGGGGGTTTAGGGGCGAAAAACTGTTTTTT
>.|TRBJ1-6|.|TRBV6-1
CASRVHGNSPLHF
TGTGCCAGCAGGGTACACGGAAATTCACCCCTCCACTTT
>.|TRBJ1-4|.|TRBV19
CASSIAGGGEKLFF
TGTGCCAGTAGTATTGCGGGGGGCGGGGAAAAACTGTTTTTT
>.|TRBJ1-1|TRBD1|TRBV6-6
CASRGDRVNTEAFF
TGTGCCAGCAGGGGGGACAGGGTGAACACTGAAGCTTTCTTT
>.|TRBJ2-5|.|TRBV18
CASGAQETQYF
TGTGCCAGCGGGGCGCAAGAGACCCAGTACTTC
>few|TRBJ2-7|TRBD2|TRBV9
CASSVLPTSGRAGLGEQYF
TGTGCCAGCAGCGTACTTCCGACTAGCGGGAGGGCCGGTCTGGGGGAGCAGTACTTC
>.|TRBJ2-1|TRBD2|TRBV29-1
CSVEPNGGGHNEQFF
TGCAGCGTTGAACCAAACGGGGGGGGACACAATGAGCAGTTCTTC
>.|TRBJ1-2|.|TRBV2
CASRESILPLFAGVNYGYTF
TGTGCCAGCAGGGAAAGCATTTTGCCCCTTTTCGCTGGGGTTAACTATGGCTACACCTTC
>few|TRBJ1-4|.|TRBV19
CASKKGDMEKLFF
TGTGCCAGTAAGAAGGGGGATATGGAAAAACTGTTTTTT
>.|TRBJ2-1|.|TRBV6-1
CASLPGLGYNEQFF
TGTGCCAGCCTACCGGGACTGGGTTACAATGAGCAGTTCTTC
>.|TRBJ1-1|TRBD1|TRBV5-5
CASLRQGITEAFF
TGTGCCAGCTTGCGACAGGGGATCACTGAAGCTTTCTTT
>.|TRBJ1-2|TRBD1|TRBV10-3
CAISGTGGYGYTF
TGTGCCATCAGTGGGACAGGGGGTTATGGCTACACCTTC
>few|TRBJ2-7|TRBD2|TRBV13
CASSKGTIRDEQYF
TGTGCCAGCAGTAAAGGGACTATCCGGGACGAGCAGTACTTC
>.|TRBJ2-1|TRBD2|TRBV7-9
CASSVSSGPYNEQFF
TGTGCCAGCAGCGTCTCTAGCGGGCCCTACAATGAGCAGTTCTTC
>.|TRBJ1-2|TRBD1|TRBV7-9
CASSLRDRGHYGYTF
TGTGCCAGCAGCCTCCGGGACAGGGGACATTATGGCTACACCTTC
>.|TRBJ2-2|TRBD2|TRBV29-1
CSVVRPGLAGAGELFF
TGCAGCGTTGTGAGACCGGGACTAGCGGGAGCCGGGGAGCTGTTTTTT